These 10 T cell receptor beta chains share one sample of origin, sequenced in a study of OX40 agonist ivuxolimab in advanced cancers. The repertoire was sequenced with immunoSEQ multiplex PCR; TCRdb's copy has only in-frame clones and lacks some. The sample holds about 36,000 clones; 70% to 85% are singletons and the top ten take 11%. Material: CD4+ or CD8+ T cells sorted from blood, obtained in a trial of the OX40 agonist ivuxolimab. The receptors shown here come from an adult with an advanced solid tumor such as melanoma, head and neck, liver or kidney cancer.

V gene TRBV7-9 combines with J gene TRBJ2-5; D ambiguous. Trimming pared 1 base from V and 3 bases from J, leaving 9 bases between. The CDR3 is 14 amino acids. The germline V gene has CDR1 SEHNR and CDR2 FQNEAQ (reference sequence). The CDR3 sequence is CASSLGLDKETQYF. Written as DNA, the CDR3 is TGTGCCAGCAGCTTAGGTCTAGATAAAGAGACCCAGTACTTC.

This rearrangement joins TRBV14 to TRBJ2-2; D is uncertain. The germline gives CDR1 SGHDN, CDR2 FVKESK. Trimming cost V 6 bases and J 2 bases, with 13 bases left between them. CDR3 length: 15 amino acids. CDR3 protein: CASSLRAFNTGELFF. DNA of the CDR3: TGTGCCAGCAGTCTAAGGGCATTCAACACCGGGGAGCTGTTTTTT.

This clone was recorded once. The chain links TRBV7-9 to TRBJ1-1; tentatively, D is TRBD1 (5 bases). This CDR3 has 13 amino acids. Trimming took 5 bases from V and 6 from J, leaving 13 bases between them. Germline lookup yields CDR1 SEHNR and CDR2 FQNEAQ (reference sequence). The CDR3 loop is CASSLFRGAEAFF. CDR3 sequence (DNA): TGTGCCAGCAGCCTCTTCCGGGGCGCTGAAGCTTTCTTT.

J is TRBJ2-1 and V is TRBV29-1, with D unresolved. Deletions cut 5 bases from V and 4 bases from J, with 9 bases between. Per the germline V gene, CDR1 is SQVTM and CDR2 is ANQGSEA. The CDR3 extends over 12 amino acids. The CDR3 is CSVQVLYNEQFF. CDR3 DNA sequence: TGCAGCGTTCAGGTTCTATACAATGAGCAGTTCTTC.

The chain combines TRBV30 with TRBJ1-5, with TRBD1 identical over 7 bases. The CDR3 extends over 17 amino acids. Germline loops: CDR1 GTSNPN, CDR2 SVGIG (reference sequence). Trimming cost V 2 bases and J 6 bases; bases outside gene matches: 16. CDR3 residues: CAWSRTLRTGQGQPQHF. The CDR3 DNA follows: TGTGCCTGGAGTCGAACCCTCCGGACAGGCCAAGGTCAGCCCCAGCATTTT.

This clone occurred once. The chain has TRBV19 and TRBJ1-2; 7 nucleotides agree with TRBD1. The CDR3 length is 14 residues. Germline V gives CDR1 LNHDA, CDR2 SQIVND (reference sequence). V lost 5 bases to trimming and J lost 12 bases; unmatched junction nucleotides: 15. DNA of the CDR3: TGTGCCAGTAGTCCCGCGGGGCCAGGGGGAAGCGACACCTTC. Translating gives CASSPAGPGGSDTF.

This chain links TRBV29-1 with TRBJ1-1, with D perhaps matching TRBD1 (5 bases). Germline values: CDR1 SQVTM, CDR2 ANQGSEA. With 3 bases removed from V and 4 bases from J, the gap between germline ends came to 15 bases. This CDR3 comprises 14 residues. The CDR3 sequence is CSVEVQGTGTEAFF. CDR3 DNA sequence: TGCAGCGTTGAGGTGCAGGGTACCGGCACTGAAGCTTTCTTT. The entire variable domain, with the rest obtained from reference TRBV29-1 and TRBJ1-1, is as follows: SAVISQKPSRDICQRGTSLTIQCQVDSQVTMMFWYRQQPGQSLTLIATANQGSEATYESGFVIDKFPISRPNLTFSTLTVSNMSPEDSSIYLCSVEVQGTGTEAFFGQGTRLTVV.

The chain carries TRBV7-7 and TRBJ2-3; D perhaps matches TRBD1 (5 bases). Deletions cut 1 base from V and 0 bases from J, with 11 bases between. Germline-derived CDR1 and CDR2 are SSHAT and FNYEAQ (reference sequence). The length of the CDR3 is 16 residues. CDR3 loop: CASSLGTGFSTDTQYF. The CDR3 coding sequence is TGTGCCAGCAGCTTAGGCACAGGTTTTAGCACAGATACGCAGTATTTT.

V is TRBV4-1 and J is TRBJ2-2; 8 nucleotides match TRBD2. The junction had 1 base not matched to a gene; V was cut back by 1 base and J by 3 bases. CDR3 length equals 15 residues. Germline CDR1 and CDR2: MGHRA and YSYEKL. The CDR3 spells CASSQGGGYTGELFF. The CDR3 coding sequence is TGCGCCAGCAGCCAAGGCGGGGGGTACACCGGGGAGCTGTTTTTT.

The CDR3 is CASTGGANTEAFF. DNA for the CDR3: TGTGCCAGCACAGGGGGCGCGAACACTGAAGCTTTCTTT. The rearrangement links TRBV18 to TRBJ1-1; 9 bases fit TRBD1. The J segment lost 1 base and the V segment lost 8 bases, leaving 2 bases of the junction unmatched. Germline V gene data show CDR1 as KGHSH and CDR2 as LQKENI. The CDR3 extends over 13 amino acids.